Each of the 26 T cell receptor beta chains below was sequenced from the same sample in a study of blood T cell repertoires in COVID-19. Clones were sequenced by immunoSEQ multiplex PCR, and TCRdb holds only the in-frame ones, with some missing. The sample includes about 94,000 clones, roughly 84% of them seen just once. The sequencing input was peripheral blood. These receptors originate from a man in his fifties or sixties with acute or convalescent COVID-19.

J is TRBJ2-5 and V is TRBV10-3, with D possibly TRBD1 on 5 matching bases. V dropped 0 bases and J dropped 5 bases, with 10 bases sitting between them. Per the germline V gene, CDR1 is ENHRY and CDR2 is SYGVKD. This CDR3 has 14 residues. The CDR3 nucleotides are TGTGCCATCAGTGAGTCAGATCAGGGCGAGACCCAGTACTTC. Translated, it gives CAISESDQGETQYF.

This chain uses TRBV7-9 with TRBJ2-5; D unclear. Per germline, CDR1 SEHNR and CDR2 FQNEAQ (reference sequence). The length of the CDR3 is 12 residues. V was pared by 3 bases and J by 3 bases, with 5 bases between. The DNA of the CDR3 is TGTGCCAGCAGCTTGCAGAAAGAGACCCAGTACTTC. Protein: CASSLQKETQYF.

CDR3 loop: CASSPDGGTFYEQYF. CDR3 DNA sequence: TGTGCCAGCAGTCCAGACGGAGGAACCTTCTACGAGCAGTACTTC. This sequence joins TRBV6-5 and TRBJ2-7; a weak D match, TRBD2 (5 bases). Looked up from germline, CDR1 is MNHEY and CDR2 is SVGAGI. V was clipped by 5 bases and J by 3 bases, with 17 bases between them. This CDR3 region has 15 residues.

The table lists this clone with a count of one. The gene calls are TRBV28 and TRBJ2-1; no definite D call. The germline CDR1 and CDR2 sequences are MDHEN and SYDVKM. V lost 2 bases and J 7 bases, leaving 6 bases between the germline ends. The CDR3 is 12 residues long. CDR3 DNA: TGTGCCAGCAGTTTAAGCATAAATGAGCAGTTCTTC. It is translated as CASSLSINEQFF.

This chain uses TRBV18 with TRBJ2-5, with TRBD1 matching over 8 bases. Germline CDR1 reads KGHSH; CDR2 reads LQKENI. After removal of 5 bases from V and 5 bases from J, the junction contained 10 bases not matched to a gene. The CDR3 length is 15 residues. CDR3 DNA: TGTGCCAGCTCAGAGGGACAGGATTTTCGGGAGACCCAGTACTTC. It is translated as CASSEGQDFRETQYF.

CDR3 sequence reads: CAIAAGGVSNQPQHF. DNA of the CDR3: TGTGCCATTGCGGCAGGGGGTGTGAGCAATCAGCCCCAGCATTTT. The chain uses TRBV19 and TRBJ1-5, with 7 bases fitting TRBD1. Looked up from germline, CDR1 is LNHDA and CDR2 is SQIVND (reference sequence). The V segment lost 10 bases and the J segment 1 base; nucleotides outside the gene matches: 10. This CDR3 has 15 amino acids.

The chain combines TRBV6-5 with TRBJ1-5; D perhaps matches TRBD1 (5 bases). V dropped 5 bases and J dropped 5 bases, with 10 bases sitting between them. This CDR3 comprises 13 residues. The germline V gene encodes CDR1 MNHEY and CDR2 SVGAGI. CDR3 in amino acids: CASSTGTHQPQHF. The CDR3 DNA follows: TGTGCCAGCAGTACGGGGACTCATCAGCCCCAGCATTTT.

This chain joins TRBV9 and TRBJ2-5; the D gene is possibly TRBD2 (5 bases). Between the trimmed V and J ends, which lost 4 bases and 0 bases, there was a span of 10 bases. This CDR3 is 14 amino acids long. Germline V gene lookup returns CDR1 SGDLS and CDR2 YYNGEE. DNA for the CDR3: TGTGCCAGCAGCTCTCCGGGGAACCAAGAGACCCAGTACTTC. Protein: CASSSPGNQETQYF.

The gene calls are TRBV6-5 and TRBJ1-2; 8 bases are a match to TRBD1. The ends lost 5 bases at V and 6 bases at J; junction bases unmatched: 8. CDR3 length: 14 amino acids. Per germline, CDR1 MNHEY and CDR2 SVGAGI. CDR3 protein: CASSQVDRGHGYTF. The CDR3 region has the DNA TGTGCCAGCAGTCAGGTCGACAGGGGCCATGGCTACACCTTC.

The chain couples TRBV30 to TRBJ2-1, with 11 bases aligning to TRBD2. The CDR3 has 14 residues. The V and J ends lost 5 bases and 9 bases, in that order; junction bases with no gene match: 9. The germline gives CDR1 GTSNPN, CDR2 SVGIG (reference sequence). CDR3 coding DNA: TGTGCCTGGGCGATAGCGGGGGGGCCAGGTGAGCAGTTCTTC. Its translation is CAWAIAGGPGEQFF.

J is TRBJ2-2 and V is TRBV9; 9 bases align to TRBD2. The length of the CDR3 is 15 residues. Trimming cost V 2 bases and J 4 bases; bases outside gene matches: 3. Germline CDR1 SGDLS, CDR2 YYNGEE. CDR3 loop: CASSVSGGLTGELFF. The CDR3 bases are TGTGCCAGCAGCGTTAGCGGGGGCCTCACCGGGGAGCTGTTTTTT.

The chain links TRBV29-1 to TRBJ2-7; no clear D. Looked up from germline, CDR1 is SQVTM and CDR2 is ANQGSEA. The V end lost 8 bases, the J end lost 3 bases, and 11 bases lay between the germline ends. CDR3 length: 11 amino acids. Written as DNA, the CDR3 is TGCAGCTTCATCAGGTACTACGAGCAGTACTTC. Translated: CSFIRYYEQYF.

CDR3 bases: TGTGCCAGTACCCTAGGGAGTGGCCTTCCACCCCTCCACTTT. Protein: CASTLGSGLPPLHF. The rearrangement uses TRBV19 and TRBJ1-6, with no clear D. Germline loops: CDR1 LNHDA, CDR2 SQIVND (reference sequence). The CDR3 consists of 14 residues. The ends were cut back, 7 bases at V and 11 bases at J, with 18 bases in the middle.

CDR3 residues: CASKGGLALAEQFF. Written as DNA, the CDR3 is TGTGCCAGTAAGGGAGGACTAGCTCTCGCTGAGCAGTTCTTC. The rearrangement links TRBV19 to TRBJ2-1; 8 bases fit TRBD2. CDR1 and CDR2 (germline): LNHDA, SQIVND (reference sequence). Trimming at V came to 7 bases and at J to 9 bases, leaving 11 bases not matched to a gene. The CDR3 is 14 amino acids.

This rearrangement joins TRBV30 to TRBJ1-3; no reliable D call. The V gene lost 1 base and the J gene lost 0 bases, with 7 bases spanning the gap. The germline CDR1 and CDR2 sequences are GTSNPN and SVGIG (reference sequence). This CDR3 spans 14 amino acids. The CDR3 DNA follows: TGTGCCTGGAGTGGAGCTTTCTCTGGAAACACCATATATTTT. Protein: CAWSGAFSGNTIYF. Full variable domain (remainder filled in from reference TRBV30 and TRBJ1-3): SQTIHQWPATLVQPVGSPLSLECTVEGTSNPNLYWYRQAAGRGLQLLFYSVGIGQISSEVPQNLSASRPQDRQFILSSKKLLLSDSGFYLCAWSGAFSGNTIYFGEGSWLTVV.

The rearrangement joins TRBV18 to TRBJ2-3; D is unresolved. The germline V gene has CDR1 KGHSH and CDR2 LQKENI. The germline V and J ends were trimmed by 1 base and 0 bases, with 5 bases remaining between them. CDR3 length equals 14 residues. The CDR3 DNA sequence: TGTGCCAGCTCACCACTCCGTAGCACAGATACGCAGTATTTT. This codes for CASSPLRSTDTQYF.

This clone is a singleton in its sample. At one of its ends the junction is not consistent with the germline gene, which may arise from a read error. The V call is TRBV5-6, the J call TRBJ2-7, with unresolved D. Germline V gene sequence: CDR1 SGHDT, CDR2 YYEEEE. The CDR3 spans 14 residues. CDR3 in amino acids: CASGLVGNTYKQYF. CDR3 bases: TGTGCCAGCGGCTTGGTGGGCAACACCTACAAGCAGTACTTC.

This rearrangement joins TRBV4-1 to TRBJ2-7; perhaps TRBD2 as D (6 bases). The germline V gene has CDR1 MGHRA and CDR2 YSYEKL. V was shortened by 1 base and J by 2 bases, with 12 bases between the two germline ends. The CDR3 totals 15 residues. DNA for the CDR3: TGCGCCAGCAGCCAAGTCCGACTAGGGGCCTACGAGCAGTACTTC. This translates into CASSQVRLGAYEQYF.

A remark on this clone: The same CDR3 arises from other DNA sequences in this sample as well. V gene TRBV5-1 combines with J gene TRBJ1-2, with D unclear. V shed 0 bases and J shed 1 base, with 4 bases lying between them. The germline V gene encodes CDR1 SGHRS and CDR2 YFSETQ. The CDR3 loop spans 13 amino acids. This CDR3 reads CASSLDGNYGYTF. The CDR3 DNA reads as TGCGCCAGCAGCTTGGACGGTAACTATGGCTACACCTTC.

The genes are TRBV27 and TRBJ2-7; 14 nucleotides align to TRBD2. The CDR3 totals 14 residues. Germline CDR1 MNHEY, CDR2 SMNVEV (reference sequence). With V trimmed by 6 bases and J by 4 bases, 2 bases remained unmatched. The CDR3 protein is CASSGTSGGYEQYF. The CDR3 coding sequence is TGTGCCAGCAGCGGGACTAGCGGGGGTTACGAGCAGTACTTC.

The count of this clone is one. The V gene is TRBV18, the J gene TRBJ2-7; a possible D gene is TRBD1 (5 bases). Trimming took 2 bases from V and 3 from J, leaving 11 bases between them. Germline V lookup: CDR1 KGHSH, CDR2 LQKENI. The CDR3 is 14 residues long. The CDR3 region is CASSPGASDYEQYF. Here the CDR3 DNA reads TGTGCCAGCTCACCAGGGGCTTCCGACTACGAGCAGTACTTC.

This chain connects TRBV10-2 to TRBJ2-7, with D hard to call. The CDR3 has 12 residues. The germline V gene encodes CDR1 WSHSY and CDR2 SAAADI. Trimming removed 6 bases at V and 2 bases at J, with 8 bases between. CDR3 residues: CASRGDTYEQYF. CDR3 in DNA: TGCGCCAGCAGGGGTGACACCTACGAGCAGTACTTC.

The chain employs TRBV7-3 and TRBJ2-2; D is ambiguous. The CDR3 totals 14 residues. Germline V gene lookup returns CDR1 SGHTA and CDR2 FQGTGA. V shed 4 bases and J shed 4 bases, with 10 bases lying between them. CDR3 amino acids: CASSSGLSTGELFF. The CDR3 DNA reads TGTGCCAGCAGCTCCGGGTTGAGCACCGGGGAGCTGTTTTTT.

This chain connects TRBV18 to TRBJ1-3; D possibly corresponds to TRBD1 (5 bases). CDR1 and CDR2 from the germline V gene are KGHSH and LQKENI. V was shortened by 3 bases and J by 0 bases, with 15 bases between the two germline ends. CDR3 length: 17 amino acids. The CDR3: CASSPPGGASSGNTIYF. The CDR3 coding sequence is TGTGCCAGCTCACCTCCCGGCGGGGCGAGCTCTGGAAACACCATATATTTT.

This rearrangement joins TRBV4-1 to TRBJ1-4; 8 bases map to TRBD1. Germline CDR1 reads MGHRA; CDR2 reads YSYEKL. V dropped 1 base and J dropped 5; count of bases not matched to a gene: 3. The CDR3 has 15 amino acids. CDR3 nucleotide sequence: TGCGCCAGCAGCCAAGGGGACAGGTTAAATGAAAAACTGTTTTTT. Protein: CASSQGDRLNEKLFF.

The CDR3 loop is CASSEGDIYEQYF. CDR3 nucleotides: TGTGCCAGCAGTGAAGGGGACATCTACGAGCAGTACTTC. The gene calls are TRBV2 and TRBJ2-7; tentatively, D is TRBD1 (6 bases). V lost 1 base, J lost 3 bases, and 7 bases lay in between. The CDR3 is 13 amino acids. The V gene's germline CDR1 is SNHLY and CDR2 FYNNEI.